This entry lists 13 T cell receptor beta chains sequenced from one sample in a study of cytomegalovirus exposure and HLA in healthy donors. The PCR was carried out with 60 Vbeta primers and 13 Jbeta primers. Sequencing was performed with immunoSEQ multiplex PCR; in TCRdb, only in-frame clones are kept and a portion is missing. The sample comprises around 180,000 clones, 75% to 90% of which are singletons, and 1% rests with the top ten. The sample taken for sequencing was PBMCs. These receptors originate from a boy aged 2 to 10 in good health and CMV-seronegative.

This clone has only a few counts. V gene TRBV10-3 combines with J gene TRBJ2-7, with 8 bases lining up with TRBD1. Germline V gene data show CDR1 as ENHRY and CDR2 as SYGVKD. V shed 4 bases and J 5 bases; nucleotides not matched to a gene: 4. There are 13 residues in the CDR3. The CDR3 sequence: CAISAGTGDEQYF. The CDR3 bases are TGTGCCATCAGTGCCGGGACAGGAGACGAGCAGTACTTC.

This chain uses TRBV11-2 with TRBJ1-2; TRBD1 matches at 8 bases. This CDR3 comprises 15 residues. V was clipped by 5 bases and J by 2 bases; unmatched bases: 7. Germline CDR1 reads SGHAT; CDR2 reads FQNNGV. The CDR3 protein is CASSKPDRGNYGYTF. CDR3 nucleotides: TGTGCCAGCAGCAAACCAGACAGGGGAAACTATGGCTACACCTTC.

The rearrangement joins TRBV9 to TRBJ1-1; the D is unclear. This CDR3 has 13 amino acids. V was pared by 2 bases and J by 0 bases, with 5 bases between. CDR1 is SGDLS, CDR2 YYNGEE, per germline. The CDR3 sequence is CASSVRMNTEAFF. The CDR3 DNA is TGTGCCAGCAGCGTGCGGATGAACACTGAAGCTTTCTTT.

This clone was seen once. The chain employs TRBV5-5 and TRBJ2-6, with 7 bases fitting TRBD1. Germline CDR1 SGHKS, CDR2 YYEKEE (reference sequence). The CDR3 is 18 amino acids. V was clipped by 0 bases and J by 0 bases; unmatched bases: 6. CDR3 sequence (DNA): TGTGCCAGCAGCTTGGGATTGGGACAGCCCTCTGGGGCCAACGTCCTGACTTTC. Encoded protein: CASSLGLGQPSGANVLTF.

V usage is TRBV25-1 and J usage is TRBJ1-1; weak D call: TRBD1 (6 bases). Per germline, CDR1 MGHDK and CDR2 SYGVNS. V shed 2 bases and J shed 5 bases, with 15 bases lying between them. The CDR3 is made up of 15 amino acids. The CDR3 DNA sequence: TGTGCCAGCAGTGAAGGGCCTCCTAGGGGGACTGAAGCTTTCTTT. Amino acid sequence: CASSEGPPRGTEAFF.

The chain is built from TRBV4-2 and TRBJ2-6, with unresolved D. The V end was cut by 0 bases, the J end by 0 bases, with 12 bases between. The CDR3 loop spans 18 amino acids. The V gene's germline CDR1 is LGHNA and CDR2 YNFKEQ. The CDR3: CASSQDRGSLSGANVLTF. For the CDR3, the DNA is TGTGCCAGCAGCCAAGATCGAGGCAGCCTCTCTGGGGCCAACGTCCTGACTTTC.

This chain uses TRBV12-5 with TRBJ2-3; 12 bases agree with TRBD2. J was trimmed by 2 bases and V by 1 base; bases with no gene match: 1. The CDR3 runs 16 residues. Germline CDR1 LGHNT, CDR2 FRNRAP. The CDR3 protein is CASGLGTSGTTDTQYF. The CDR3 region has the DNA TGTGCTAGTGGTTTGGGGACTAGCGGGACCACAGATACGCAGTATTTT.

CDR3 sequence reads: CASSDGTGSRQPQHF. The CDR3 DNA is TGTGCCAGCAGCGATGGGACAGGGTCACGGCAGCCCCAGCATTTT. The J gene is TRBJ1-5, the V gene TRBV7-8, with 9 nucleotides matching TRBD1. The CDR3 extends over 15 amino acids. J was trimmed by 7 bases and V by 5 bases; bases with no gene match: 9. CDR1 SGHVS and CDR2 FQNEAQ come from the germline V gene.

V is TRBV11-2 and J is TRBJ2-5; D gene ambiguous. Trimming pared 0 bases from V and 14 bases from J, leaving 13 bases between. The germline gives CDR1 SGHAT, CDR2 FQNNGV. The CDR3 has 12 residues. The CDR3 protein is CASSLDRATLYF. The CDR3 nucleotides are TGTGCCAGCAGCTTAGATCGTGCTACCCTTTACTTC.

The chain joins TRBV19 to TRBJ2-3; 7 nucleotides align to TRBD1. CDR3 size: 16 residues. CDR1 is LNHDA and CDR2 is SQIVND in the germline V gene (reference sequence). J gave up 0 bases and V 5 bases, and 8 bases lay outside the gene matches. The CDR3 coding sequence is TGTGCCAGTAGTTTACGACAGGGCGGGAGCACAGATACGCAGTATTTT. Its protein product is CASSLRQGGSTDTQYF.

In its sample, this clone was seen a few times. V and J are TRBV29-1 and TRBJ1-2; no firm D call. Germline lookup yields CDR1 SQVTM and CDR2 ANQGSEA. This CDR3 has 13 amino acids. Trimming took 2 bases from V and 5 from J, leaving 12 bases between them. The CDR3 region is CSVERTEEYGYTF. The CDR3 DNA reads TGCAGCGTTGAAAGGACGGAGGAGTATGGCTACACCTTC.

The chain carries TRBV5-1 and TRBJ1-2; no definite D call. Germline CDR1 SGHRS, CDR2 YFSETQ. The CDR3 runs to 15 residues. V dropped 0 bases and J dropped 3 bases, with 12 bases sitting between them. The CDR3 DNA follows: TGCGCCAGCAGCTTGGTGGCAGGCAGTGACTATGGCTACACCTTC. Protein product: CASSLVAGSDYGYTF.

The J gene is TRBJ1-2, the V gene TRBV5-1; 7 bases are a match to TRBD1. The CDR3 contains 15 residues. Germline CDR1 and CDR2: SGHRS and YFSETQ. After removal of 3 bases from V and 1 base from J, the junction contained 6 bases not matched to a gene. This CDR3 reads CASSSGDRFNYGYTF. Here the CDR3 DNA reads TGCGCCAGCAGCTCTGGGGACAGATTTAACTATGGCTACACCTTC.